The sequence of this T cell receptor (beta chain) was determined in a study of human T cells and chemical hapten exposure. Study-wide context: Patch tests applied 0.01% DPC to the upper back, read at 6 days. Minor volume differences among pooled libraries chiefly drove per-sample TCR yield variation.

The time point denotes: pre-sensitization, week 0. Treatment described: therapeutic diphenylcyclopropenone sensitization with weekly scalp DPC. Findings and limits, study-wide: Since the donors had alopecia, their immune response may not be the same as that of healthy people.

MiXCR, applied by TCRdb to the RACE reads, yields one record per CDR3 protein. The sample has 380,000 or so distinct CDR3 sequences, around 5.5% seen once. Per the germline V gene, CDR1 is SGHTA and CDR2 is FQGNSA. CDR3 length equals 14 residues. The V and J ends lost 5 bases and 0 bases respectively, with 10 bases between them. This clonotype was found many times. Its antigen is unknown. Sequencing used whole blood, obtained in connection with sensitization to the hapten diphenylcyclopropenone (DPC). The origin of this receptor is a woman aged 18 to 35 with alopecia areata. Some clones in this sample may be carry-over from other donors' samples. The genes are TRBV7-2 and TRBJ1-2; unclear D gene. CDR3 coding DNA: TGTGCCAGCAGCGGATTGACTGCTAACTATGGCTACACCTTC. Its protein is CASSGLTANYGYTF.